One sample yielded the 22 T cell receptor beta chains listed below, sequenced in a study of T cells after yellow fever vaccination (dated by TCRdb to about 2019). The treatment or condition label here, explained by the study, means: live attenuated yellow fever vaccine strain. The library was generated by 5' RACE. For sequencing, an Illumina HiSeq 2500 was employed. In TCRdb, the public reads were trimmed at Q25 with fastp and aligned with MiXCR, with productive beta chains retained. Each CDR3 protein gets just one entry, which takes the most common genes and DNA from the rows behind it. A total of 300,000 to 400,000 distinct CDR3 sequences appear in this sample, 8.5% to 10% of them only once. The ten largest make up roughly 18% of the sample. The material sequenced was PBMCs, taken on the day of the first yellow fever vaccination. These TCRs come from a man younger than 35 who received the YFV17D yellow fever vaccine.

The V gene is TRBV3-1, the J gene TRBJ1-5; D unresolved. Trimming cost V 4 bases and J 0 bases, with 10 bases left between them. CDR3 length: 15 residues. The germline V gene has CDR1 LGHDT and CDR2 YNNKEL (reference sequence). The CDR3 DNA is TGTGCCAGCAGCCCCCGGCGGGATAGCAATCAGCCCCAGCATTTT. Translated: CASSPRRDSNQPQHF.

This clonotype showed up many times. The chain uses TRBV5-1 and TRBJ1-4; D is ambiguous. From germline, CDR1 is SGHRS and CDR2 YFSETQ. Trimming shortened V by 4 bases and J by 4 bases, and 14 bases separated the two germline ends. The CDR3 is 15 residues long. The CDR3 DNA reads as TGCGCCAGCAGCCTCCGACCGGCGAGTAATGAAAAACTGTTTTTT. Protein product: CASSLRPASNEKLFF.

The chain carries TRBV20-1 and TRBJ2-3, with 11 bases identical to TRBD1. The CDR3 totals 15 residues. Germline V lookup: CDR1 DFQATT, CDR2 SNEGSKA (reference sequence). CDR3 coding DNA: TGCTGGGGACAGGCTTCGGGACAGGGGGAAGATACGCAGTATTTT. This codes for CWGQASGQGEDTQYF.

This clonotype came up a few times. This sequence joins TRBV6-2 or TRBV6-3 and TRBJ1-1; D gene unclear. Trimming removed 7 bases at V and 10 bases at J, with 13 bases between. The germline CDR1 and CDR2 sequences are MNHEY and SVGEGT. CDR3 length: 11 residues. The CDR3 DNA sequence: TGTGCCAGCAATACGGATAATGTAGCTTTCTTT. The encoded protein is CASNTDNVAFF.

The chain combines TRBV5-4 with TRBJ2-4, with D unclear. The V gene's germline CDR1 is SGHNT and CDR2 YYREEE (reference sequence). CDR3 length: 16 residues. V lost 4 bases and J 0 bases, leaving 14 bases between the germline ends. CDR3 region: CASSPDGNLAKNIQYF. In DNA, the CDR3 is TGTGCCAGCAGCCCGGACGGCAATCTAGCCAAAAACATTCAGTACTTC. Using reference TRBV5-4 and TRBJ2-4 for the parts outside the CDR3, the full variable domain is ETGVTQSPTHLIKTRGQQVTLRCSSQSGHNTVSWYQQALGQGPQFIFQYYREEENGRGNFPPRFSGLQFPNYSSELNVNALELDDSALYLCASSPDGNLAKNIQYFGAGTRLSVL.

V and J are TRBV19 and TRBJ2-5; possibly TRBD1 or TRBD2 for D (5 bases each). Trimming took off 6 bases at V and 5 bases at J, with 10 bases between the two ends. Germline-derived CDR1 and CDR2 are LNHDA and SQIVND (reference sequence). The CDR3 is 12 amino acids. Here the CDR3 reads CASSAGAETQYF. CDR3 bases: TGTGCCAGTAGCGCCGGGGCCGAGACCCAGTACTTC.

V is TRBV5-5 and J is TRBJ1-2, with 7 positions matching TRBD1. V lost 6 bases to trimming and J lost 4 bases; unmatched junction nucleotides: 9. Per germline, CDR1 SGHKS and CDR2 YYEKEE (reference sequence). This CDR3 contains 14 residues. The CDR3 protein is CASILGDRVYGYTF. As DNA, the CDR3 is TGTGCCAGCATCTTAGGGGACAGAGTCTATGGCTACACCTTC.

This clonotype was detected only a few times. The rearrangement uses TRBV24-1 and TRBJ2-1; 10 nucleotides align to TRBD2. V gave up 4 bases and J gave up 14 bases; unmatched junction bases: 4. Germline lookup yields CDR1 KGHDR and CDR2 SFDVKD. The CDR3 totals 12 residues. The CDR3 DNA follows: TGTGCCACCAGTGACCCCGGGACTAGCGAGTTCTTC. The encoded protein is CATSDPGTSEFF.

This chain links TRBV9 with TRBJ2-7, with D uncertain. V was pared by 1 base and J by 5 bases, with 16 bases between. Germline lookup yields CDR1 SGDLS and CDR2 YYNGEE. CDR3 length equals 15 residues. The CDR3 nucleotides read TGTGCCAGCAGCGTAAGTGGGGTGAGTGGGAACGAGCAGTACTTC. Translating it yields CASSVSGVSGNEQYF.

The table lists this clonotype with many counts. The J gene is TRBJ2-2, the V gene TRBV6-5; TRBD2 aligns across 7 bases. CDR3 length equals 15 residues. Looked up from germline, CDR1 is MNHEY and CDR2 is SVGAGI. J lost 1 base, V lost 2 bases, and 1 base had no gene match. DNA of the CDR3: TGTGCCAGCAGTTACGGGGGGGGGAACACCGGGGAGCTGTTTTTT. Protein product: CASSYGGGNTGELFF.

This clonotype was observed a few times. V and J are TRBV5-8 and TRBJ2-3; D ambiguous. Germline V lookup: CDR1 SGHTS, CDR2 YDEGEE. V lost 0 bases and J lost 11, with 7 bases in between. CDR3 length equals 11 residues. This CDR3 is CASSLGVKQYF. The DNA for the CDR3 is TGTGCCAGCAGCTTGGGAGTGAAGCAGTATTTT.

This clonotype was recorded many times. The chain recombines TRBV7-9 with TRBJ2-7, with D possibly being TRBD1 or TRBD2 (5 bases each). CDR1 is SEHNR and CDR2 is FQNEAQ in the germline V gene (reference sequence). Deletions cut 4 bases from V and 3 bases from J, with 10 bases between. This CDR3 has 13 residues. The CDR3 bases are TGTGCCAGCAGCTCGGGACGGTACTACGAGCAGTACGTC. Translation: CASSSGRYYEQYV.

This clonotype was detected ten times or more. This chain uses TRBV15 with TRBJ1-1; D gene ambiguous. Per the germline V gene, CDR1 is LNHNV and CDR2 is YYDKDF (reference sequence). Trimming pared 0 bases from V and 7 bases from J, leaving 6 bases between. The CDR3 is 12 residues long. Written as DNA, the CDR3 is TGTGCCACCAGCAGAGATTTCATTGAAGCTTTCTTT. Protein: CATSRDFIEAFF.

This clonotype was picked up a small number of times. The chain is built from TRBV7-2 and TRBJ1-2; possible D gene TRBD1, 6 bases. Germline assignment: CDR1 SGHTA and CDR2 FQGNSA. V was pared by 5 bases and J by 2 bases, with 12 bases between. CDR3 size: 14 residues. The CDR3 sequence is CASSHPGANYGYTF. For the CDR3, the DNA is TGTGCCAGCAGCCACCCGGGGGCCAACTATGGCTACACCTTC.

This clonotype was observed a handful of times. The CDR3 DNA reads TGCGCCAGCAGCCCCCTCCCGCGCGGGGAAGAGACCCAGTACTTC. This translates into CASSPLPRGEETQYF. The J gene is TRBJ2-5, the V gene TRBV5-1; D is possibly TRBD2 (6 bases). The ends were cut back, 4 bases at V and 3 bases at J, with 16 bases in the middle. The CDR3 runs to 15 residues. Germline V lookup: CDR1 SGHRS, CDR2 YFSETQ.

This clonotype has ten or more counts. The chain employs TRBV7-2 and TRBJ2-3; D is perhaps TRBD1 or TRBD2 (5 bases each). Germline V CDR1 and CDR2: SGHTA, FQGNSA. CDR3 length: 15 amino acids. The V end was cut by 4 bases, the J end by 4 bases, with 15 bases between. As DNA, the CDR3 is TGTGCCAGCAGCTACCCGGGACGGATGGCAGATACGCAGTATTTT. This encodes CASSYPGRMADTQYF.

The sample holds a few counts of this clonotype. The rearrangement joins TRBV29-1 to TRBJ1-5, with a weak D call TRBD1 (6 bases). The germline CDR1 and CDR2 sequences are SQVTM and ANQGSEA. CDR3 size: 14 residues. V lost 4 bases and J lost 5, with 15 bases in between. The CDR3 DNA sequence: TGCAGCGTTGGGGATGGACAGTGGCATCAGCCCCAGCATTTT. Amino acid sequence: CSVGDGQWHQPQHF.

The chain carries TRBV7-9 and TRBJ2-2; the D gene is possibly TRBD1 (5 bases). Germline CDR1 is SEHNR and CDR2 is FQNEAQ (reference sequence). The V gene lost 1 base and the J gene lost 10 bases, with 13 bases spanning the gap. This CDR3 is built from 14 residues. CDR3 sequence (DNA): TGTGCCAGCAGCTTAGTCGCCAGGGCGGAGGAGCTGTTTTTT. Residues: CASSLVARAEELFF. Drawing the rest from reference TRBV7-9 and TRBJ2-2, the complete variable domain is DTGVSQNPRHKITKRGQNVTFRCDPISEHNRLYWYRQTLGQGPEFLTYFQNEAQLEKSRLLSDRFSAERPKGSFSTLEIQRTEQGDSAMYLCASSLVARAEELFFGEGSRLTVL.

This clonotype was observed at least ten times. This sequence joins TRBV29-1 and TRBJ1-1; D is uncertain. V was trimmed by 2 bases and J by 0 bases, leaving 7 bases between them. This CDR3 has 13 amino acids. CDR1 and CDR2 (germline): SQVTM, ANQGSEA. Written as DNA, the CDR3 is TGCAGCGTTGAACCGTTTGTGAACACTGAAGCTTTCTTT. It translates to CSVEPFVNTEAFF.

Written as DNA, the CDR3 is TGTGCCAGCAGCGAAGGGGTTTGGGATACGCAGTATTTT. It is translated as CASSEGVWDTQYF. This chain joins TRBV7-3 and TRBJ2-3, with D possibly being TRBD1 (5 bases). Germline lookup yields CDR1 SGHTA and CDR2 FQGTGA. V was clipped by 5 bases and J by 6 bases, with 12 bases between them. This CDR3 spans 13 amino acids.

This chain connects TRBV5-1 to TRBJ2-1, with a tentative D call TRBD1 (6 bases). Germline CDR1 SGHRS, CDR2 YFSETQ. The CDR3 is 17 amino acids. The V end was cut by 4 bases, the J end by 0 bases, with 17 bases between. The CDR3 coding sequence is TGCGCCAGCAGCAACTCACAGGGCAGTAGCTCCTACAATGAGCAGTTCTTC. It codes for CASSNSQGSSSYNEQFF. Combining the CDR3 with reference TRBV5-1 and TRBJ2-1 gives the whole variable domain KAGVTQTPRYLIKTRGQQVTLSCSPISGHRSVSWYQQTPGQGLQFLFEYFSETQRNKGNFPGRFSGRQFSNSRSEMNVSTLELGDSALYLCASSNSQGSSSYNEQFFGPGTRLTVL.

This clonotype was detected ten times or more. The chain carries TRBV5-1 and TRBJ1-2, with TRBD1 matching over 8 bases. The ends lost 4 bases at V and 4 bases at J; junction bases unmatched: 9. CDR1 SGHRS and CDR2 YFSETQ come from the germline V gene. The CDR3 covers 15 residues. This chain's CDR3 is CASSPGQAVGYGYTF. CDR3 DNA sequence: TGCGCCAGCAGCCCGGGACAGGCGGTGGGCTATGGCTACACCTTC. Combining the CDR3 with reference TRBV5-1 and TRBJ1-2 gives the whole variable domain KAGVTQTPRYLIKTRGQQVTLSCSPISGHRSVSWYQQTPGQGLQFLFEYFSETQRNKGNFPGRFSGRQFSNSRSEMNVSTLELGDSALYLCASSPGQAVGYGYTFGSGTRLTVV.